The 10 T cell receptor beta chains below all came from one sample that was sequenced in a study of Ad26.COV2.S vaccination and SARS-CoV-2 variants. Assay: immunoSEQ multiplex PCR; the TCRdb copy retains only in-frame clones and omits some. This table holds hundreds of thousands of clones, approximately 92% found once. Treatment specified: some 20 received Ad26.COV2.S at low or high dose, single or two shots; about 5 received placebo; per-sample allocation not given. On day 63 after the first injection, vaccine and placebo recipients gave samples. Sequenced material: peripheral blood, taken in a trial of Ad26.COV2.S vaccine versus placebo. The receptors here all came from a person between 18 and 65 years old who received the Ad26.COV2.S COVID-19 vaccine or a placebo.

The gene calls are TRBV7-2 and TRBJ1-2; TRBD1 agrees at 9 bases. Germline CDR1 and CDR2: SGHTA and FQGNSA. V lost 0 bases and J lost 4; bases outside the gene matches: 6. The CDR3 runs to 16 residues. The CDR3, as DNA: TGTGCCAGCAGCTTAGCCCACACAGGGGGCGGCTATGGCTACACCTTC. Its translation: CASSLAHTGGGYGYTF.

Comments on this clone: This same CDR3 is encoded by further DNA sequences in the sample. This chain joins TRBV9 and TRBJ1-3; the D is unclear. The CDR3 sequence is 13 residues long. The ends were cut back, 0 bases at V and 4 bases at J, with 5 bases in the middle. Germline-derived CDR1 and CDR2 are SGDLS and YYNGEE. The CDR3 protein is CASSVDVGNTIYF. CDR3 in DNA: TGTGCCAGCAGCGTAGACGTAGGAAACACCATATATTTT.

In this sample, this clone turned up many times. The gene calls are TRBV5-1 and TRBJ2-1; D not resolved. The germline gives CDR1 SGHRS, CDR2 YFSETQ. With 2 bases removed from V and 0 bases from J, the gap between germline ends came to 6 bases. This CDR3 contains 14 residues. The chain's CDR3 is CASSFSFSYNEQFF. As DNA, the CDR3 is TGCGCCAGCAGCTTTAGCTTCTCCTACAATGAGCAGTTCTTC.

This rearrangement joins TRBV3-1 (or the pseudogene TRBV3-2) to TRBJ1-5, with 8 nucleotides matching TRBD1. V shed 3 bases, J shed 5 bases, and the junction held 3 bases outside the gene matches. The germline V gene has CDR1 LGHDT and CDR2 YNNKEL (reference sequence). This CDR3 contains 14 residues. The CDR3 coding sequence is TGTGCCAGCAGCCATTCACAGGGGGATCAGCCCCAGCATTTT. It translates to CASSHSQGDQPQHF.

V usage is TRBV5-1 and J usage is TRBJ1-3; D call uncertain. The V end was cut by 0 bases, the J end by 0 bases, with 7 bases between. This CDR3 region has 15 residues. Germline values: CDR1 SGHRS, CDR2 YFSETQ. The CDR3 loop is CASSLGWSSGNTIYF. CDR3 in DNA: TGCGCCAGCAGCTTGGGCTGGTCCTCTGGAAACACCATATATTTT.

The chain uses TRBV7-8 and TRBJ2-7; D perhaps matches TRBD1 (5 bases). The CDR3 runs to 12 residues. V lost 2 bases to trimming and J lost 6 bases, with 8 bases between them. From germline, CDR1 is SGHVS and CDR2 FQNEAQ. The chain's CDR3 is CASSLIGAEQYV. The CDR3 DNA is TGTGCCAGCAGCTTAATAGGGGCCGAGCAGTACGTC.

This chain joins TRBV6-5 and TRBJ2-5; 8 positions match TRBD1. Losses at the gene ends were 6 bases for V and 5 bases for J; bases not matched to a gene: 2. Germline CDR1 reads MNHEY; CDR2 reads SVGAGI. There are 12 residues in the CDR3. The CDR3 DNA follows: TGTGCCAGCAGCCAGGGGGCCGAGACCCAGTACTTC. Translated, it gives CASSQGAETQYF.

The V and J genes are TRBV7-2 and TRBJ2-5; 10 nucleotides agree with TRBD2. Unmatched junction bases numbered 9, after V lost 1 base and J lost 7 bases. The CDR3 is 16 residues long. CDR1 is SGHTA, CDR2 FQGNSA, per germline. The CDR3 nucleotides are TGTGCCAGCAGCTTAGGCAGAAGCGGGGGGGCCGGGACCCAGTACTTC. It translates to CASSLGRSGGAGTQYF. Supplemented by reference TRBV7-2 and TRBJ2-5, the full variable domain reads GAGVSQSPSNKVTEKGKDVELRCDPISGHTALYWYRQSLGQGLEFLIYFQGNSAPDKSGLPSDRFSAERTGGSVSTLTIQRTQQEDSAVYLCASSLGRSGGAGTQYFGPGTRLLVL.

The chain recombines TRBV28 with TRBJ2-5; tentatively, D is TRBD2 (6 bases). There are 13 residues in the CDR3. Deletions cut 3 bases from V and 3 bases from J, with 8 bases between. Germline V CDR1 and CDR2: MDHEN, SYDVKM. The CDR3 protein is CASSFGLKETQYF. The CDR3 DNA is TGTGCCAGCAGTTTCGGACTAAAAGAGACCCAGTACTTC.

The V gene is TRBV15, the J gene TRBJ1-3, with D tentatively TRBD1 (6 bases). The CDR3 totals 14 residues. V lost 5 bases and J lost 4, with 12 bases in between. In germline, CDR1 is LNHNV, CDR2 YYDKDF (reference sequence). The CDR3 nucleotides read TGTGCCACCAGCGGTTCAGGGGAGGGAAACACCATATATTTT. This translates into CATSGSGEGNTIYF. Complete variable domain (other parts from reference TRBV15 and TRBJ1-3): DAMVIQNPRYQVTQFGKPVTLSCSQTLNHNVMYWYQQKSSQAPKLLFHYYDKDFNNEADTPDNFQSRRPNTSFCFLDIRSPGLGDTAMYLCATSGSGEGNTIYFGEGSWLTVV.